This T cell receptor beta chain was documented in a study of T cell responses to AZD1222 COVID-19 vaccine. Concerning this clone itself: Its antigen is as yet unknown.

General study points: Of spike-specific TCRs, nearly half reportedly target regions left unmutated in variants. The sample set comprised mostly white British donors with more females, and clonal diversity was possibly underestimated.

The method was immunoSEQ multiplex PCR; TCRdb's version includes in-frame clones alone and lacks a portion of them. The sample records 180,000 or so clones, about 86% being singletons. V shed 0 bases and J shed 4 bases, with 1 base lying between them. CDR3 length: 11 amino acids. Germline V gene lookup returns CDR1 PRHDT and CDR2 FYEKMQ (reference sequence). The TCR originated in an adult in good health. Sequenced here: peripheral blood, sampled on day 0 of AZD1222 vaccination. The chain has TRBV13 and TRBJ2-7; D gene uncertain. CDR3 sequence reads: CASSLGYEQYF. The CDR3 nucleotides read TGTGCCAGCAGCTTAGGGTACGAGCAGTACTTC.